These 5 T cell receptor beta chains originate from one sample sequenced in a study of PD-L1 blockade in urothelial cancer. Some clones are missing from TCRdb's copy, which holds only in-frame ones; the method was immunoSEQ multiplex PCR. The data show fewer than 30,000 clones, with around 84% seen just once and 2.5% to 3.5% held by the top ten. Time point defined: peripheral blood 6 weeks after treatment start. The starting material was PBMCs, obtained around atezolizumab (anti-PD-L1) treatment. Receptors originate from a man in his 70s with urothelial cancer.

The chain is built from TRBV7-2 and TRBJ2-3; TRBD1 might be the D (6 bases). The CDR3 covers 15 residues. Looked up from germline, CDR1 is SGHTA and CDR2 is FQGNSA. V was clipped by 5 bases and J by 0 bases, with 12 bases between them. Here the CDR3 reads CASSVTGSSTDTQYF. The CDR3 DNA follows: TGTGCCAGCAGCGTGACAGGTTCTAGCACAGATACGCAGTATTTT.

This clone has just a few counts. The chain links TRBV27 to TRBJ1-6; 7 bases fit TRBD1. CDR1 MNHEY and CDR2 SMNVEV come from the germline V gene (reference sequence). The length of the CDR3 is 14 residues. J gave up 12 bases and V 5 bases, and 10 bases lay outside the gene matches. CDR3 nucleotides: TGTGCCAGCAGTCCAGGACAGGAGAGGAGACCCCTCCACTTT. It yields the protein CASSPGQERRPLHF.

The rearrangement joins TRBV6-6 to TRBJ1-2; D not resolved. Trimming cost V 6 bases and J 7 bases, with 15 bases left between them. CDR1 is MNHNY, CDR2 SVGAGI, per germline (reference sequence). The CDR3 has 13 amino acids. CDR3 sequence (DNA): TGTGCCAGCAGCTCGGTATCATCAGGTGGCTACACCTTC. This encodes CASSSVSSGGYTF.

The CDR3 protein is CASSSTGQYNSPLHF. The CDR3, as DNA: TGTGCCAGCAGCTCAACGGGACAATATAATTCACCCCTCCACTTT. The chain links TRBV5-4 to TRBJ1-6, with TRBD1 as a possible D gene (6 bases). The CDR3 runs 15 residues. Deletions cut 3 bases from V and 4 bases from J, with 11 bases between. Germline V gives CDR1 SGHNT, CDR2 YYREEE (reference sequence).

This chain joins TRBV5-1 and TRBJ2-1; TRBD2 aligns across 8 bases. The V gene end was trimmed by 0 bases and the J gene end by 7 bases; junction bases not matched to a gene: 6. The CDR3 loop spans 15 amino acids. CDR1 is SGHRS, CDR2 YFSETQ, per germline. The CDR3 sequence: CASSLGGGGRNEQFF. In nucleotides, the CDR3 is TGCGCCAGCAGCTTGGGAGGCGGGGGGCGGAATGAGCAGTTCTTC.